This T cell receptor (beta chain) emerged from a study of cytomegalovirus exposure and HLA in healthy donors. The overall study: A prior analysis found 100 million to 140 million unique TCR beta sequences from 150 million to 200 million T cells.

Primers for the PCR totalled 60 Vbeta and 13 Jbeta. Data came from immunoSEQ multiplex PCR; TCRdb stores just in-frame clones and leaves some out. The sample shows about 93,000 clones, 65% to 85% of them seen only once. Study outcomes and limitations: Relative to the approximately 670-donor mean, N-insertions were reportedly fewer in an Asian-associated ancestry cluster in a later analysis. Within an earlier analysis, most TCR beta V segments proved productive either about 87% or about 30% of the time.

Worth noting for this clone: Antigen specificity is unknown.

This receptor was obtained from a man aged 45-65 years in good health and CMV-seronegative. Sequenced material: PBMCs.

The CDR3 bases are TGTGCCAGCAGCCAAGATGGGGGACTAGCGGGATCGGAGACCCAGTACTTC. Translated: CASSQDGGLAGSETQYF. V gene TRBV4-2 combines with J gene TRBJ2-5; TRBD2 matches 13 bases. The germline V gene encodes CDR1 LGHNA and CDR2 YNFKEQ. V lost 0 bases, J lost 5 bases, and 6 bases stayed unmatched. This CDR3 comprises 17 residues.